Given below is one T cell receptor (beta chain) in context. What it binds is not known. The V gene lost 4 bases and the J gene lost 8 bases, with 13 bases spanning the gap. CDR1 is SGDLS and CDR2 is YYNGEE in the germline V gene. CDR3 length equals 13 residues. TCRdb reprocessed the reads with MiXCR, giving one entry per CDR3 protein. The sample consists of about 830,000 distinct CDR3 sequences, roughly 33% of them appearing once. The data derive from a study of T cell repertoires in cytomegalovirus infection. This TCR came from a human donor in good health (CMV status not recorded). Some clones in this sample may be carry-over from other donors' samples. This sequence joins TRBV9 and TRBJ2-4; tentative D call: TRBD1 (6 bases). The sample here was cultured CD8+ T cells from PBMCs, taken from culture after CMV antigen stimulation. CDR3 nucleotide sequence: TGTGCCAGCAGCCCAGACCACAGGGACATTCAGTACTTC. Translation gives CASSPDHRDIQYF.